The rows below give T cell receptor beta chains drawn from one sample of a study of blood T cell repertoires in COVID-19. The protocol was immunoSEQ multiplex PCR, while the TCRdb copy is restricted to in-frame clones and leaves out a portion. The repertoire holds about 240,000 clones, with about 83% as singletons. The sample consisted of peripheral blood. These receptors were obtained from a man in his fifties with acute or convalescent COVID-19. Both conserved end residues are part of each CDR3. Part of the rows lack a size; the others show once, few, many or a class for expanded clones.

V	size	CDR3
TRBV5-4	-	CASSWGLEETQYF
TRBV28	-	CASSQNRGRTGELFF
TRBV11-3	-	CASSSAGVPGNTIYF
TRBV5-1	-	CASSFYRGLTQETQYF
TRBV30	-	CAWAPFSGSSYEQYF
TRBV30	-	CAMSGVISNQPQHF
TRBV10-2	-	CASRTADSYEQYF
TRBV2	-	CASCAIGGSEQYF
TRBV3-1/TRBV3-2	-	CASSQAAGVNSPLHF
TRBV28	once	CASSFAVSGDAYGYTF
TRBV10-2	-	CASSVAGEDYEQYF
TRBV27	-	CASSLLGQGQRYEQYF
TRBV2	-	CASIRTVYNEQFF
TRBV6-6	-	CASSYNRENEQFF
TRBV28	-	CASASTGVANYGYTF
TRBV5-1	-	CASSLFWDTEGGYTF
TRBV3-1/TRBV3-2	-	CASSQEPGYGYGYTF
TRBV19	-	CASSVTGAYEQYF
TRBV3-1/TRBV3-2	-	CASSQEHYEQYF
TRBV30	-	CAWTKNRGSATNEKLFF
TRBV27	once	CASSFYRGHNSGANVLTF
TRBV5-1	-	CASSLVGAETQYF
TRBV5-1	once	CASSIGLAGTSTDTQYF
TRBV25-1	-	CASSEWGPEETQYF
TRBV28	-	CASSLQGTEAFF
TRBV9	once	CASSVYAGEGEQYF
TRBV3-1/TRBV3-2	-	CASSHGSGAYEQYF
TRBV7-6	-	CASSPWPGQGNGGNEKLFF
TRBV15	-	CATSSRTGRISGANVLTF
TRBV19	few	CASSVGMRNEQYF
TRBV19	-	CASKGDSQRNQPQHF
TRBV18	-	CASSLAPTGQETQYF
TRBV5-1	-	CASSTWTGLGYNEQFF
TRBV12-3/TRBV12-4	-	CASSLTNKLFF
TRBV2	few	CASSEGTSKNTIYF
TRBV7-9	-	CASSPEGIDEQFF
TRBV5-1	-	CASSPGLAGRDYQETQYF
TRBV5-1	-	CASSLGQIDTGELFF
TRBV11-2	-	CASSLALAGVGETQYF
TRBV6-5	-	CASSSGLGEKLFF
TRBV7-9	-	CASSQGTSNSPLHF
TRBV7-8	-	CASSTTGGPYNEQFF
TRBV5-1	-	CASSLTGFSSQPQHF
TRBV5-1	few	CASSPSGTTGNTIYF
TRBV28	-	CASSATSSGNTIYF
TRBV19	-	CASSRGNRDTEAFF
TRBV3-1/TRBV3-2	-	CASSPRPGEYNEQFF
TRBV27	-	CASRLTSGRLNTGELFF
TRBV10-3	-	CAISGARENEQFF
TRBV18	few	CASSPGQRGGYEQYF
TRBV28	-	CASSEERDTQYF
TRBV7-9	-	CASSPSGNEQFF
TRBV2	-	CASSRLTGAYEQYF
TRBV6-2/TRBV6-3	-	CASSYMQASEAFF
TRBV6-5	-	CASSYGLASETQYF